This TCR beta chain comes out of a study of blood T cells in healthy people across ages. Overall study findings and caveats: The authors considered diversity estimates from one million T cells to be underestimates. There were more naive CD4+ cells and higher diversity in long-lived donors than in aged donors.

The use of a sample-barcoded 5' primer and a J-beta primer mix characterized a second PCR of about 7 to 12 cycles. A template-switch adaptor containing 12 random nucleotides labeled each cDNA molecule. TCRdb recomputed calls from the 5' RACE reads with MiXCR, one row per CDR3 protein. The repertoire consists of approximately 690,000 distinct CDR3 sequences, with roughly two fifths occurring once and the leading ten covering 30%. A remark on this clonotype: Its antigen remains unknown. A single base separates this from a much larger clone, so it may be a read error.

Each sample gave at least 6.5 million isolated PBMCs. Sequenced material: blood. The receptor was isolated from a man older than 75 in good health.

The DNA for the CDR3 is TGTGCCAGCAGCTCCCCAGGGACCCGCCGGAGTGAGCAGTACTTC. This translates into CASSSPGTRRSEQYF. The chain uses TRBV7-2 and TRBJ2-4; D may match TRBD1 or TRBD2 (5 bases each). The germline V gene encodes CDR1 SGHTA and CDR2 FQGNSA. The CDR3 consists of 15 residues. V gave up 4 bases and J gave up 13 bases, with 23 bases separating them.